This is a list of T cell receptor beta chains from one sample in a study of blood T cell repertoires in COVID-19. The method was immunoSEQ multiplex PCR; TCRdb's version includes in-frame clones alone and lacks a portion of them. The sample has about 150,000 clones; more than 80% are singletons. The sequenced sample was peripheral blood. Receptors were obtained from a man aged 45-65 years with acute or convalescent COVID-19. Both conserved end residues are part of each CDR3. D genes are given only for firm matches. Expanded clones are given a class, and other clones once, few, many or no size at all.

>TRBV28|15|NA|NA|TRBJ1-6
CASSAVGALDSPLHF
TGTGCCAGCAGCGCGGTGGGGGCTTTGGATTCACCCCTCCACTTT
>TRBV28|15|NA|TRBD2|TRBJ2-5
CASSGGVAGGETQYF
TGTGCCAGCAGTGGGGGTGTGGCGGGAGGAGAGACCCAGTACTTC
>TRBV10-3|15|NA|NA|TRBJ2-5
CAISDPRGRQETQYF
TGTGCCATCAGTGATCCGCGGGGGCGCCAAGAGACCCAGTACTTC
>TRBV9|15|NA|NA|TRBJ1-4
CASSLNSATNEKLFF
TGTGCCAGCAGTCTAAACAGTGCAACTAATGAAAAACTGTTTTTT
>TRBV10-3|14|NA|NA|TRBJ1-4
CAIRSQGGDEKLFF
TGTGCCATCAGGTCACAGGGTGGGGATGAAAAACTGTTTTTT
>TRBV9|15|once|TRBD2|TRBJ2-3
CASSVVGGNTDTQYF
TGTGCCAGCAGCGTAGTGGGAGGGAACACAGATACGCAGTATTTT
>TRBV3-1/TRBV3-2|15|NA|TRBD1|TRBJ1-2
CASSQEGQGTYGYTF
TGTGCCAGCAGCCAAGAGGGACAGGGGACTTATGGCTACACCTTC
>TRBV10-3|14|NA|TRBD1|TRBJ2-7
CAISESAGGYEQYF
TGTGCCATCAGTGAGTCTGCAGGGGGCTACGAGCAGTACTTC
>TRBV27|15|NA|TRBD1|TRBJ1-5
CASSFGTGGDQPQHF
TGTGCCAGCAGCTTTGGGACAGGGGGCGATCAGCCCCAGCATTTT
>TRBV3-1/TRBV3-2|15|NA|NA|TRBJ2-2
CASSQELYITGELFF
TGTGCCAGCAGCCAAGAGTTATACATCACCGGGGAGCTGTTTTTT
>TRBV28|14|NA|TRBD1|TRBJ1-2
CASRVPGQSYGYTF
TGTGCCAGCAGAGTTCCGGGACAGAGTTATGGCTACACCTTC
>TRBV6-6|12|NA|NA|TRBJ2-2
CASRQLTGELFF
TGTGCCAGCAGGCAGTTAACCGGGGAGCTGTTTTTT
>TRBV4-2|15|NA|NA|TRBJ1-3
CASSQDLPGRNTIYF
TGTGCCAGCAGCCAAGATCTGCCGGGAAGAAACACCATATATTTT
>TRBV6-6|13|NA|TRBD1|TRBJ1-6
CASTDRDGSPLHF
TGTGCCAGCACGGACAGGGATGGTTCACCCCTCCACTTT
>TRBV7-8|14|NA|NA|TRBJ1-1
CASSLLPRNTEAFF
TGTGCCAGCAGCTTACTCCCTCGGAACACTGAAGCTTTCTTT
>TRBV5-1|16|NA|NA|TRBJ1-4
CASSLGHIATNEKLFF
TGCGCCAGCAGCCTGGGACACATTGCAACTAATGAAAAACTGTTTTTT
>TRBV9|16|NA|NA|TRBJ2-2
CASSGGGASDTGELFF
TGTGCCAGCAGCGGTGGTGGGGCCTCGGACACCGGGGAGCTGTTTTTT
>TRBV7-8|15|NA|TRBD1|TRBJ1-1
CASSSDGTVGAEAFF
TGTGCCAGCAGCTCAGACGGGACAGTGGGCGCTGAAGCTTTCTTT
>TRBV7-9|16|NA|TRBD1|TRBJ1-2
CASSSAGGQGNYGYTF
TGTGCCAGCAGCTCAGCCGGGGGACAGGGGAACTATGGCTACACCTTC
>TRBV16|16|NA|NA|TRBJ1-2
CASSQSWLQGDYGYTF
TGTGCCAGCAGCCAATCGTGGTTACAGGGTGACTATGGCTACACCTTC
>TRBV4-1|14|NA|TRBD2|TRBJ2-1
CASSQREQVLEQFF
TGCGCCAGCAGCCAGCGGGAGCAGGTTCTTGAGCAGTTCTTC
>TRBV10-1|16|NA|TRBD1|TRBJ1-5
CASSGTGLLSNQPQHF
TGCGCCAGCAGTGGGACAGGACTTCTTAGCAATCAGCCCCAGCATTTT
>TRBV18|12|NA|NA|TRBJ1-2
CASSPQGFGYTF
TGTGCCAGCTCACCACAGGGGTTTGGCTACACCTTC
>TRBV9|15|NA|TRBD2|TRBJ2-5
CASSTSSGKGETQYF
TGTGCCAGCAGCACCAGTAGCGGGAAAGGAGAGACCCAGTACTTC
>TRBV9|16|NA|TRBD2|TRBJ2-3
CASSILAGGGGDTQYF
TGTGCCAGCAGCATTCTAGCGGGGGGAGGCGGGGATACGCAGTATTTT
>TRBV6-5|16|NA|NA|TRBJ1-2
CASSYSRDAGTYGYTF
TGTGCCAGCAGTTACTCGCGGGACGCAGGGACCTATGGCTACACCTTC
>TRBV27|13|NA|TRBD1|TRBJ1-2
CASSPQGSYGYTF
TGTGCCAGCAGCCCACAGGGGAGCTATGGCTACACCTTC
>TRBV28|16|NA|TRBD2|TRBJ2-7
CASSPPTSGTTYEQYF
TGTGCCAGCAGCCCGCCAACTAGCGGGACCACATACGAGCAGTACTTC
>TRBV5-6|14|NA|TRBD1|TRBJ1-5
CASSSGQGNQPQHF
TGTGCCAGCAGCTCGGGACAGGGCAATCAGCCCCAGCATTTT
>TRBV28|11|NA|NA|TRBJ2-7
CASSAIYEQYF
TGTGCCAGCAGCGCGATCTACGAGCAGTACTTC
>TRBV5-1|15|NA|NA|TRBJ2-3
CASSFLAGTTDTQYF
TGCGCCAGCAGCTTCCTCGCAGGTACTACAGATACGCAGTATTTT
>TRBV5-1|14|NA|TRBD2|TRBJ2-7
CASSSSGGVYEQYF
TGCGCCAGCAGCTCTAGCGGGGGTGTTTACGAGCAGTACTTC
>TRBV20-1|18|once|NA|TRBJ2-4
CSASRSPRRVGAKNIQYF
TGCAGTGCTAGTAGGTCCCCCAGGCGGGTAGGAGCCAAAAACATTCAGTACTTC
>TRBV7-8|16|NA|NA|TRBJ1-3
CASSPGSPQAGNTIYF
TGTGCCAGCAGCCCAGGGTCGCCACAGGCTGGAAACACCATATATTTT
>TRBV10-2|13|NA|NA|TRBJ1-3
CASRVSSGNTIYF
TGCGCCAGCAGGGTGAGCTCTGGAAACACCATATATTTT
>TRBV11-1|16|NA|NA|TRBJ2-7
CASSRGDGGSGYEQYF
TGTGCCAGCAGCCGTGGGGATGGGGGGAGCGGATACGAGCAGTACTTC
>TRBV7-2|15|NA|TRBD2|TRBJ2-5
CASSLVSGGTETQYF
TGTGCCAGCAGCTTAGTTAGCGGGGGGACAGAGACCCAGTACTTC
>TRBV30|13|once|NA|TRBJ1-2
CAWSVRGVKGYTF
TGTGCCTGGAGTGTACGGGGGGTGAAGGGCTACACCTTC
>TRBV19|13|NA|NA|TRBJ1-1
CASIARGGTEAFF
TGTGCCAGTATCGCCAGGGGTGGCACTGAAGCTTTCTTT
>TRBV6-5|15|NA|NA|TRBJ1-1
CASSWGPGSDTEAFF
TGTGCCAGCAGTTGGGGTCCAGGGTCGGACACTGAAGCTTTCTTT
>TRBV5-1|15|NA|NA|TRBJ2-6
CASSLGGSGANVLTF
TGCGCCAGCAGCTTGGGCGGGTCTGGGGCCAACGTCCTGACTTTC
>TRBV5-4|14|NA|TRBD1|TRBJ1-1
CASSRTGMNTEAFF
TGTGCCAGCAGCCGGACAGGGATGAACACTGAAGCTTTCTTT
>TRBV7-9|16|NA|NA|TRBJ1-4
CASSLGAGRTNEKLFF
TGTGCCAGCAGCTTAGGGGCAGGGCGGACTAATGAAAAACTGTTTTTT
>TRBV19|14|few|NA|TRBJ1-2
CASTPSAANYGYTF
TGTGCCAGTACCCCCTCAGCGGCCAACTATGGCTACACCTTC
>TRBV6-6|15|once|NA|TRBJ1-1
CASSYPGRGTTEAFF
TGTGCCAGCAGTTACCCCGGCAGGGGTACCACTGAAGCTTTCTTT
>TRBV6-5|12|NA|NA|TRBJ2-3
CASRTNTDTQYF
TGTGCCAGCAGGACTAACACAGATACGCAGTATTTT